Listed here are 19 T cell receptor beta chains from one sample, sequenced in a study of shared clonotypes between healthy human individuals (dated by TCRdb to 2020 to 2022). Preparation of the library involved the immunoSEQ multiplex PCR assay. This is the immuneACCESS table as TCRdb keeps it, with only in-frame sequences that have V and J called. A part of the clones is gone; compared with another copy, unresolved V genes explain less than half, and the rest is unexplained. Within this sample are roughly 2.4 million clones, with 90% to 97% of them counted one time only. The top ten clonotypes cover less than 0.15% of the sample. Sequencing was carried out using naive CD4+ T cells sorted from blood. The cell subset or site tag for this specimen amounts to: CD45RA+ positively selected. All receptors derive from a man younger than 30 in good health.

This chain uses TRBV5-1 with TRBJ2-7; D could derive from TRBD1 or TRBD2 (5 bases each). The CDR3 is 15 amino acids. Trimming pared 4 bases from V and 1 base from J, leaving 15 bases between. Germline assignment: CDR1 SGHRS and CDR2 YFSETQ. The CDR3 spells CASSLRGTASYEQYF. The CDR3 DNA reads as TGCGCCAGCAGCCTGCGAGGGACCGCATCCTACGAGCAGTACTTC.

Notes on this clone: In the same sample, other DNA sequences code for this CDR3. The rearrangement uses TRBV5-4 and TRBJ1-2; D is unclear. The CDR3 is 12 residues long. V lost 0 bases, J lost 7 bases, and 7 bases lay in between. Per germline, CDR1 SGHNT and CDR2 YYREEE (reference sequence). This chain's CDR3 is CASSLDSGGYTF. CDR3 nucleotides: TGTGCCAGCAGCTTGGATAGCGGTGGCTACACCTTC.

The chain has TRBV7-9 and TRBJ1-6; D is ambiguous. The CDR3 has 14 amino acids. Germline lookup yields CDR1 SEHNR and CDR2 FQNEAQ (reference sequence). V gave up 1 base and J gave up 3 bases, with 4 bases separating them. CDR3 nucleotide sequence: TGTGCCAGCAGCTTAGAATACTATAATTCACCCCTCCACTTT. It codes for CASSLEYYNSPLHF. Full variable domain (rest looked up from reference TRBV7-9 and TRBJ1-6): DTGVSQNPRHKITKRGQNVTFRCDPISEHNRLYWYRQTLGQGPEFLTYFQNEAQLEKSRLLSDRFSAERPKGSFSTLEIQRTEQGDSAMYLCASSLEYYNSPLHFGNGTRLTVT.

The rearrangement uses TRBV7-9 and TRBJ2-6; D not certain. With 3 bases removed from V and 2 bases from J, the gap between germline ends came to 14 bases. The CDR3 sequence is 17 residues long. Germline CDR1 SEHNR, CDR2 FQNEAQ (reference sequence). The CDR3 loop is CASSFDTERPGANVLTF. As DNA, the CDR3 is TGTGCCAGCAGCTTTGACACGGAGAGACCTGGGGCCAACGTCCTGACTTTC. The full variable domain, in which reference TRBV7-9 and TRBJ2-6 provide the parts outside the CDR3, is DTGVSQNPRHKITKRGQNVTFRCDPISEHNRLYWYRQTLGQGPEFLTYFQNEAQLEKSRLLSDRFSAERPKGSFSTLEIQRTEQGDSAMYLCASSFDTERPGANVLTFGAGSRLTVL.

The V call is TRBV4-3, the J call TRBJ2-1, with TRBD2 matching 14 bases. With V trimmed by 3 bases and J by 8 bases, 9 bases remained unmatched. Germline CDR1 is LGHNA and CDR2 is YSLEER. The CDR3 has 17 residues. In nucleotides, the CDR3 is TGCGCCAGCAGCCATCAAGCGGGACTAGCGGGAGTCGATGAGCAGTTCTTC. It yields the protein CASSHQAGLAGVDEQFF.

V and J are TRBV5-1 and TRBJ2-1; TRBD2 matches at 8 bases. Germline assignment: CDR1 SGHRS and CDR2 YFSETQ. V trimming: 2 bases; J trimming: 8 bases; junction bases outside the gene matches: 9. The CDR3 spans 15 residues. In DNA form, the CDR3 reads TGCGCCAGCAGCTTCTCCAGCGGGGGAGGCTATGAGCAGTTCTTC. This codes for CASSFSSGGGYEQFF.

Concerning this clone itself: The germline gene is not matched at one end of the junction; a read error may be the cause. The V call is TRBV10-2, the J call TRBJ2-2; D might be TRBD2 (5 bases). Germline loops: CDR1 WSHSY, CDR2 SAAADI. The CDR3 runs 16 residues. CDR3 sequence reads: CASGREGVDSTRELFF. Written as DNA, the CDR3 is TGCGCCAGTGGAAGAGAGGGCGTAGATTCCACCAGGGAGCTGTTTTTT.

The rearrangement joins TRBV11-2 to TRBJ2-5, with TRBD1 matching over 7 bases. The CDR3 covers 13 residues. The J segment lost 3 bases and the V segment lost 5 bases, leaving 3 bases of the junction unmatched. Germline CDR1 is SGHAT and CDR2 is FQNNGV. CDR3 loop: CASSLGTEETQYF. CDR3 bases: TGTGCCAGCAGCCTCGGGACAGAAGAGACCCAGTACTTC.

V usage is TRBV28 and J usage is TRBJ2-5, with D unclear. CDR1 and CDR2 (germline): MDHEN, SYDVKM. The CDR3 sequence is 11 residues long. V lost 2 bases to trimming and J lost 6 bases, with 4 bases between them. CDR3 protein: CASSLEKTQYF. The DNA of the CDR3 is TGTGCCAGCAGTTTAGAGAAGACCCAGTACTTC.

V gene TRBV7-2 combines with J gene TRBJ2-1; D may be TRBD2 (5 bases). The V gene's germline CDR1 is SGHTA and CDR2 FQGNSA. The CDR3 is made up of 16 amino acids. V shed 2 bases and J shed 7 bases, with 18 bases lying between them. CDR3 nucleotides: TGTGCCAGCAGCTTATCAAGGGAGTTGGGTAGGAATGAGCAGTTCTTC. This gives the protein CASSLSRELGRNEQFF.

V gene TRBV16 combines with J gene TRBJ1-1; unclear D gene. The CDR3 is 16 amino acids. V was trimmed by 0 bases and J by 4 bases, leaving 15 bases between them. CDR1 is KGHSY and CDR2 is FQNENV in the germline V gene. The CDR3 DNA follows: TGTGCCAGCAGCCAATCGTCGGCCCCAGATGGCACTGAAGCTTTCTTT. Residues: CASSQSSAPDGTEAFF.

The chain combines TRBV5-1 with TRBJ2-5; D is ambiguous. Germline V gene sequence: CDR1 SGHRS, CDR2 YFSETQ. V was shortened by 0 bases and J by 2 bases, with 8 bases between the two germline ends. The length of the CDR3 is 14 residues. CDR3 nucleotides: TGCGCCAGCAGCTTGGTATCTCAGCAAGAGACCCAGTACTTC. As protein: CASSLVSQQETQYF.

The chain links TRBV5-1 to TRBJ2-2; D is perhaps TRBD1 (6 bases). V lost 3 bases and J 5 bases, leaving 14 bases between the germline ends. Per germline, CDR1 SGHRS and CDR2 YFSETQ. CDR3 size: 15 residues. CDR3 nucleotide sequence: TGCGCCAGCAGCTCAATCACAGGGCGTACCGGGGAGCTGTTTTTT. As protein: CASSSITGRTGELFF.

The chain employs TRBV14 and TRBJ1-1; TRBD1 might be the D (5 bases). V lost 3 bases and J lost 4, with 18 bases in between. The V gene's germline CDR1 is SGHDN and CDR2 FVKESK. The CDR3 has 16 amino acids. For the CDR3, the DNA is TGTGCCAGCAGCCATCATCTTCCCGGGACCAGCACTGAAGCTTTCTTT. Translation gives CASSHHLPGTSTEAFF.

The chain recombines TRBV10-2 with TRBJ2-2; possible D gene TRBD1, 6 bases. The CDR3 loop spans 17 amino acids. Trimming took 5 bases from V and 2 from J, leaving 18 bases between them. Germline CDR1 reads WSHSY; CDR2 reads SAAADI. CDR3 DNA sequence: TGCGCCAGCAGTCCGGGACACCGACGCCTAAACACCGGGGAGCTGTTTTTT. As protein: CASSPGHRRLNTGELFF.

V usage is TRBV11-2 and J usage is TRBJ2-3; D unresolved. This CDR3 is built from 15 residues. Trimming took 1 base from V and 2 from J, leaving 10 bases between them. CDR1 and CDR2 (germline): SGHAT, FQNNGV. CDR3 amino acids: CASSLVLSTTDTQYF. The CDR3 DNA follows: TGTGCCAGCAGCTTAGTCCTCTCAACCACAGATACGCAGTATTTT.

The chain links TRBV6-5 to TRBJ2-1; 10 nucleotides agree with TRBD2. CDR1 and CDR2 (germline): MNHEY, SVGAGI. There are 12 residues in the CDR3. The DNA for the CDR3 is TGTGCTAGCGGGAGGTTCTACAATGAGCAGTTCTTC. It is translated as CASGRFYNEQFF.

V and J are TRBV6-5 and TRBJ1-2; D gene unclear. This CDR3 is built from 14 residues. The V gene lost 9 bases and the J gene lost 0 bases, with 14 bases spanning the gap. Germline-derived CDR1 and CDR2 are MNHEY and SVGAGI. The CDR3 protein is CASTPLAANYGYTF. CDR3 in DNA: TGTGCCAGTACCCCACTGGCTGCTAACTATGGCTACACCTTC.

V usage is TRBV5-4 and J usage is TRBJ2-7, with D unclear. The CDR3 runs to 14 residues. V shed 0 bases and J shed 3 bases, with 10 bases lying between them. Germline lookup yields CDR1 SGHNT and CDR2 YYREEE (reference sequence). This CDR3 reads CASSLEGSYYEQYF. In DNA form, the CDR3 reads TGTGCCAGCAGCTTGGAGGGCAGTTACTACGAGCAGTACTTC.